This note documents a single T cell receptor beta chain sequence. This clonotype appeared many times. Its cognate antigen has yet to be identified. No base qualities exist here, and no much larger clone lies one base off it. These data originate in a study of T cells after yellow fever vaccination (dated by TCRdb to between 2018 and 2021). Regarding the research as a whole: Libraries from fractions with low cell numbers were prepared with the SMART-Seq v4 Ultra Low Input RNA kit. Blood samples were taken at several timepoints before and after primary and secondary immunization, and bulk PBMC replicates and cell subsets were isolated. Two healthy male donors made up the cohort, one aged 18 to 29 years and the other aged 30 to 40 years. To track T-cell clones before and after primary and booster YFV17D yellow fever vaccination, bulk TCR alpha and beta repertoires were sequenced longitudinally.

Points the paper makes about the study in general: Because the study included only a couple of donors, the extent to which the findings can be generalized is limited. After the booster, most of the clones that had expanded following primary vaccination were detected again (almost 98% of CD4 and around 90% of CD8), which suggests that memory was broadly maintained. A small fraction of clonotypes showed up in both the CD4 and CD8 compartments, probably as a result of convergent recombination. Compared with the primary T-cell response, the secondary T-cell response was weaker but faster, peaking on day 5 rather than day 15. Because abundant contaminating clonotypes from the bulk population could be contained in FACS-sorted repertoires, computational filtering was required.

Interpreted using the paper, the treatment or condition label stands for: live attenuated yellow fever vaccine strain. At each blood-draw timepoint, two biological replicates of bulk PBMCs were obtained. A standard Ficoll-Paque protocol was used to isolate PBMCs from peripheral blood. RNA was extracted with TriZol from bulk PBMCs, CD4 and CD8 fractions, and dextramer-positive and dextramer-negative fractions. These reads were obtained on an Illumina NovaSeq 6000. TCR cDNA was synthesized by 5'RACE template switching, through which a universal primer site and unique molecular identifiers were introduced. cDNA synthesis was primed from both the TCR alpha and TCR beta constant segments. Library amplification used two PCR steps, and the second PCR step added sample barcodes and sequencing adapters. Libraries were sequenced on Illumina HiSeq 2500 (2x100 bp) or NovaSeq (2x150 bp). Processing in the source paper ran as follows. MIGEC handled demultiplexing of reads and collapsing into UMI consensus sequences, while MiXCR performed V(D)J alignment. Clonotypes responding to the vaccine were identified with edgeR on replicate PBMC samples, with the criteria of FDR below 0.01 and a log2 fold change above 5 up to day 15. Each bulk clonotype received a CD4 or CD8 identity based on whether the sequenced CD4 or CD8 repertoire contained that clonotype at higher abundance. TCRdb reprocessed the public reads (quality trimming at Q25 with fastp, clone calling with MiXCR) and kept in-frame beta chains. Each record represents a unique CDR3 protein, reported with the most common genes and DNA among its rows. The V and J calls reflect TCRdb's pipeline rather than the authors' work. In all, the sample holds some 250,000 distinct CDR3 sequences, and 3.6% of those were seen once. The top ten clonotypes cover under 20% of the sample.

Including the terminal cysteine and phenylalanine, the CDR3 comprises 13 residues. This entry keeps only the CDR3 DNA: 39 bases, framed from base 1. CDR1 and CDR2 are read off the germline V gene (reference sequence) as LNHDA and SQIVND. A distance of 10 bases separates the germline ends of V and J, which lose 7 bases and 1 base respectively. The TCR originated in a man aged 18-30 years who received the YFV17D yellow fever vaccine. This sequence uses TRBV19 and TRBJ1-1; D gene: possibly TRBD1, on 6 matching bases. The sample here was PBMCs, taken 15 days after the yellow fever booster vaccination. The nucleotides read TGTGCCAGTATCCCGGGACAGAACACTGAAGCTTTCTTT. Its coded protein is CASIPGQNTEAFF.